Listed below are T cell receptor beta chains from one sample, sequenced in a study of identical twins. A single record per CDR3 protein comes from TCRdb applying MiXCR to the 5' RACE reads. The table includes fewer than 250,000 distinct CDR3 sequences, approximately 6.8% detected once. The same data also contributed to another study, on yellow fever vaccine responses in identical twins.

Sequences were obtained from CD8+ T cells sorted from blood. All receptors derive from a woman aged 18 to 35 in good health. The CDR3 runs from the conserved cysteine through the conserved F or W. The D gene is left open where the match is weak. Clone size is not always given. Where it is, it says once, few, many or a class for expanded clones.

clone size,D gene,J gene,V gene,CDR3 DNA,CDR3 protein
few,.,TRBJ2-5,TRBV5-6,TGTGCCAGCAGCACTGCCCAGGGCCCGGAGACCCAGTACTTC,CASSTAQGPETQYF
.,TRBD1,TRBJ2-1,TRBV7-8,TGTGCCAGCAGCTTGCCCGGGACAGGGGGCTACAATGAGCAGTTCTTC,CASSLPGTGGYNEQFF
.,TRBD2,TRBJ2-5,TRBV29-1,TGCAGCGCCCAATGTGGGGAGGGCCAGTACTTC,CSAQCGEGQYF
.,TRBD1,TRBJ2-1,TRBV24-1,TGTGCCACCAGTGTGGACAGGGGCGATGAGCAGTTCTTC,CATSVDRGDEQFF
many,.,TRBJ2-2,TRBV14,TGTGCCAGCAGCCTGGGGGGAAGCACCGGGGAGCTGTTTTTT,CASSLGGSTGELFF
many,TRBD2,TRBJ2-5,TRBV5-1,TGCGCCAGCAGGCGGACTAGCGGAAAAGGGGAGACCCAGTACTTC,CASRRTSGKGETQYF
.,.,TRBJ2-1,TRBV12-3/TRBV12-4,TGTGCCAGCAGGCAGGGGACACACGAAAGATTAAGCTCCTACAATGAGCAGTTCTTC,CASRQGTHERLSSYNEQFF
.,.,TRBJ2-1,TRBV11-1,TGTGCCAGCAGCTTAGGGTCTGGTGGGGGCTGGGAGCAGTTCTTC,CASSLGSGGGWEQFF
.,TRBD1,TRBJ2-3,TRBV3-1,TGTGCCAGCAGCCAGGGGCAGGGGGCGTCAGATACGCAGTATTTT,CASSQGQGASDTQYF
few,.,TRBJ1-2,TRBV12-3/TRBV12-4,TGTGCCAGCGCAGCGGGGGGAAATGGCTACACCTTC,CASAAGGNGYTF
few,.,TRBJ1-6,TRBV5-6,TGTGCCAGCAGCCGGCAGGGGTCGGTTTTGGGTTCACCCCTCCACTTT,CASSRQGSVLGSPLHF
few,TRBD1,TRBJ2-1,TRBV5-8,TGTGCCAGCAGCTTAGACAGGGGGCAGGATGAGCAGTTCTTC,CASSLDRGQDEQFF
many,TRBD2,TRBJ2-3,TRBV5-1,TGCGCCAGCAGCCGTCGCGGGGCGGGGGATAGCACAGATACGCAGTATTTT,CASSRRGAGDSTDTQYF
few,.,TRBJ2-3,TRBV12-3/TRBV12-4,TGTGCCAGCAGTTTCTTTAGCTCTTTTAGCACAGATACGCAGTATTTT,CASSFFSSFSTDTQYF
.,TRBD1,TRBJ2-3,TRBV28,TGTGCCAGCAGTATGACAGGGGGCACAGATACGCAGTATTTT,CASSMTGGTDTQYF
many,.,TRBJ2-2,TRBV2,TGTGCCAGCAAGGTGGACACCGGGGAGCTGTTTTTT,CASKVDTGELFF
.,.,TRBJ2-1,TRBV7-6,TGTGCCAGCAGCTCTCCTAAGGGCGGGGGCCCCCGCAATGAGCAGTTCTTC,CASSSPKGGGPRNEQFF
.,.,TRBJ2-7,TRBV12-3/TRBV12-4,TGTGCCAGCAGTTTGGGGTTTGCCGAGCAGTACTTC,CASSLGFAEQYF
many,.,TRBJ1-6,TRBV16,TGTGCCAGCAGCCAATCTAGTCCAGGGTCGAATTCACCCCTCCACTTT,CASSQSSPGSNSPLHF
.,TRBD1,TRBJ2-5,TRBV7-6,TGTGCCAGCAGCCTATCCCCCCAGGGGGATCAAGAGACCCAGTACTTC,CASSLSPQGDQETQYF
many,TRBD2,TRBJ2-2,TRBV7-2,TGTGCCGTCAGACTAGCGGAGAACACCGGGGAGCTGTTTTTT,CAVRLAENTGELFF
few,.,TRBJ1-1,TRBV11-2,TGTGCCAGCAACCCCGGGCAGGGGAAGGAAGCTTTCTTT,CASNPGQGKEAFF
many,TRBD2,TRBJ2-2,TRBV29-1,TGCAGCGTTGAACTAGCGGTCCTGAACACCGGGGAGCTGTTTTTT,CSVELAVLNTGELFF
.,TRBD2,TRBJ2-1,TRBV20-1,TGCAGTGCTAGAGCCTCGGCCGGGACTAGATATGGGTTCGATGAGCAGTTCTTC,CSARASAGTRYGFDEQFF
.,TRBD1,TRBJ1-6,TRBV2,TGTGCCAGCAGTGAAGCGACAGGGGGTTCACCCCTCCACTTT,CASSEATGGSPLHF
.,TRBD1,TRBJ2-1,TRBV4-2,TGTGCCAGCAGCCAAGACAGGGGGAATACCTACAATGAGCAGTTCTTC,CASSQDRGNTYNEQFF
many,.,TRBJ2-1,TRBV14,TGTGCCAGCAGCCAAGAACTCGACTACCACAATGAGCAGTTCTTC,CASSQELDYHNEQFF
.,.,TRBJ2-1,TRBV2,TGTGCCAGCAGTGATAGCCCCAATGAGCAGTTCTTC,CASSDSPNEQFF
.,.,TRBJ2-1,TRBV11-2,TGTGCCAGCAGCGCAGACTCATACAATGAGCAGTTCTTC,CASSADSYNEQFF
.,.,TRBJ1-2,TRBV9,TGTGCCAGCAGCGATACCTATACTAACTATGGCTACACCTTC,CASSDTYTNYGYTF
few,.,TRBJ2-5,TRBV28,TGTGCCAGCAAAGGACAGCAGCAAGAGACCCAGTACTTC,CASKGQQQETQYF
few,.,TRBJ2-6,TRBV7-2,TGTGCCAGCATCCGACCCAGGCACTCTGGGGCCAACGTCCTGACTTTC,CASIRPRHSGANVLTF
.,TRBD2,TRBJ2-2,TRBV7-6,TGTGCCAGCAGAGAGTTAGCGGGAGGGCGAAGCGGGGAGCTGTTTTTT,CASRELAGGRSGELFF
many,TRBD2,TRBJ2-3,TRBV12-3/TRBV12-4,TGTGCCAGCAGCCAACGGGGACTAGCGGGAGTAAAGGATACGCAGTATTTT,CASSQRGLAGVKDTQYF
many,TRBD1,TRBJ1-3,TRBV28,TGTGCCAGCAGCCAGGGGGCAGGAAACACCATATATTTT,CASSQGAGNTIYF
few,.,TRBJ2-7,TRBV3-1,TGTGCCAGCAGCCCCGGGGGCGGGAGTGTCTACGAGCAGTACTTC,CASSPGGGSVYEQYF
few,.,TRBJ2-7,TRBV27,TGTGCCAGCAGTTTAAAACTGGGACTCTACGAGCAGTACTTC,CASSLKLGLYEQYF
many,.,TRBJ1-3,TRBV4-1,TGCGCCAGCAGCCAAGATAGCCGACCCTTCTCTGGAAACACCATATATTTT,CASSQDSRPFSGNTIYF
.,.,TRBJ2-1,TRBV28,TGTGCCAGCAGTTGGGGAGTAAGCTCCTACAATGAGCAGTTCTTC,CASSWGVSSYNEQFF
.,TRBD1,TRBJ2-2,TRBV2,TGTGCCAGCAGTCCCCATCCGGGACAGCTCCTGATAGCCACCGGGGAGCTGTTTTTT,CASSPHPGQLLIATGELFF
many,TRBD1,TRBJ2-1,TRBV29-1,TGCAGCGTTGAAGGGGGACAGGGGGTTTCCTACAATGAGCAGTTCTTC,CSVEGGQGVSYNEQFF
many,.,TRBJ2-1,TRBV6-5,TGTGCCAGCAGTTACGATTTAGCGTCGTCTGGCCACAATGAGCAGTTCTTC,CASSYDLASSGHNEQFF
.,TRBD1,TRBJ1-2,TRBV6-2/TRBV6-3,TGTGCCAGCAGTTTCGGACAGGGTAATGGCTACACCTTC,CASSFGQGNGYTF
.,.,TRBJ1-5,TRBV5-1,TGCGCCAGCCCCTTCAATCAGCCCCAGCATTTT,CASPFNQPQHF
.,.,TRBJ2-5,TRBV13,TGTGCCAGCAGCACTGCGGGACAGCGGCAGACCCAGTACTTC,CASSTAGQRQTQYF
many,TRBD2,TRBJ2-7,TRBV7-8,TGTGCCAGCAGCTTGAGTAGCGGGGTCTCCTACGAGCAGTACTTC,CASSLSSGVSYEQYF